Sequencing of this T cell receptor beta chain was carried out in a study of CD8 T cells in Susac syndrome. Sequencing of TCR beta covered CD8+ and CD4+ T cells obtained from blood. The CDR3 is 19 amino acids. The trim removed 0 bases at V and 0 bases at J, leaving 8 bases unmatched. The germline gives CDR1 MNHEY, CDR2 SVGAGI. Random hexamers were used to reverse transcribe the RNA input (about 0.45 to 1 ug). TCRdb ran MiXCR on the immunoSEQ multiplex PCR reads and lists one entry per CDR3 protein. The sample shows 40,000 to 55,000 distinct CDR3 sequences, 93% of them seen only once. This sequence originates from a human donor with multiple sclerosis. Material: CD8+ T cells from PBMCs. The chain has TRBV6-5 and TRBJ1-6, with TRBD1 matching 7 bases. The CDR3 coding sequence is TGTGCCAGCAGTTACTCGAGTTGGGACAGCCTCTCCTATAATTCACCCCTCCACTTT. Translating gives CASSYSSWDSLSYNSPLHF.